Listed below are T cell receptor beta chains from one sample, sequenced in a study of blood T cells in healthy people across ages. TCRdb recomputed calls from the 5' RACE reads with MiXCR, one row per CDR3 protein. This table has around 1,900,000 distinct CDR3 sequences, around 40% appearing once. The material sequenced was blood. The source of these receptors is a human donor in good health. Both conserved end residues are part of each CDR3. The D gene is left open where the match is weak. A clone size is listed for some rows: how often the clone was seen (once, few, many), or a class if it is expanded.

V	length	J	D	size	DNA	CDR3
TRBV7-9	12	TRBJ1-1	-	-	TGTGCCAGCAGCTCAAAGAGGCATGAAGCTTTCTTT	CASSSKRHEAFF
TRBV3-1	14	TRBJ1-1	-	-	TGTGCCAGCAGCCAAAGTTCCTCGAACACTGAAGCTTTCTTT	CASSQSSSNTEAFF
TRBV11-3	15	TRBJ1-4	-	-	TGTGCCAGCAGCTTAAACGGGATAACTAATGAAAAACTGTTTTTT	CASSLNGITNEKLFF
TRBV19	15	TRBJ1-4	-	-	TGTGCCAGTACCCCCCCTGGGGCGCGGAATGAAAAACTGTTTTTT	CASTPPGARNEKLFF
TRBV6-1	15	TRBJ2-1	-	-	TGTGCCAGCAGTGATTCGTCAGGGGCCTTGGGGAAGCAGTTCTTC	CASSDSSGALGKQFF
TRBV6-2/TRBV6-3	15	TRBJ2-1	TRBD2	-	TGTGCCAGCAGTCAGCGGGGGATCTCCTACAATGAGCAGTTCTTC	CASSQRGISYNEQFF
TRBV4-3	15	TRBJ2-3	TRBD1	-	TGCGCCAGCAGCCAGATGGGACAGCACACAGATACGCAGTATTTT	CASSQMGQHTDTQYF
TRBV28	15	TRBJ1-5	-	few	TGTGCCAGCAGTCCCACGGACAGATACAATCAGCCCCAGCATTTT	CASSPTDRYNQPQHF
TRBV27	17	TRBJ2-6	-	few	TGTGCCAGCAGCCAGTACCTACAGGGTCAGTGGGCCAACGTCCTGACTTTC	CASSQYLQGQWANVLTF
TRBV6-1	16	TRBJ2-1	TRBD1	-	TGTGCCAGCAGGGGGGAATCAGGGGGCTTGTTCAATGAGCAGTTCTTC	CASRGESGGLFNEQFF
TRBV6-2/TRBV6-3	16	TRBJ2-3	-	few	TGTGCCAGCAGTCCTAGATTAGGGAGTCTTACAGATACGCAGTATTTT	CASSPRLGSLTDTQYF
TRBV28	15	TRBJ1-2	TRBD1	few	TGTGCCAGCAGTGTAATCCCGGGACAGGGCCTTGGCTACACCTTC	CASSVIPGQGLGYTF
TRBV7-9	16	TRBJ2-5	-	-	TGTGCCAGCAGCTTTGGGCCGAGCTTTAGACGAGAGACCCAGTACTTC	CASSFGPSFRRETQYF
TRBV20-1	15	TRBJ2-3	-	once	TGCAGTGCTAGAGACGCAGTCGCGGCCACAGATACGCAGTATTTT	CSARDAVAATDTQYF
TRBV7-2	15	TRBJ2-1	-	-	TGTGCCAGCAGCTCAGAGGGACTCCGCGGCTATGAGCAGTTCTTC	CASSSEGLRGYEQFF
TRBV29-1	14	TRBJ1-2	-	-	TGCAGCGTTGGATTCCGCCTCTCAAACTATGGCTACACCTTC	CSVGFRLSNYGYTF
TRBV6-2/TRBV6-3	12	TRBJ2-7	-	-	TGTGCCAGCAGTGCTAGTTATCTCGAGCAGTACTTC	CASSASYLEQYF
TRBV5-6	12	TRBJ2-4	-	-	TGTGCCAGCAGCTTGGTTGGGACGGGGAAGTACTTC	CASSLVGTGKYF
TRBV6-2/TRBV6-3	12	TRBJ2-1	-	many	TGTGCCAGCAGTTACACCGGCAATGAGCAGTTCTTC	CASSYTGNEQFF
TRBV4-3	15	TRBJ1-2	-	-	TGCGCCAGCAGCCAAGATTCCGGGACCTCACTTGGCTACACCTTC	CASSQDSGTSLGYTF
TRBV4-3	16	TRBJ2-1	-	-	TGCACCAGCAGCCAAGCGGGAGGGGACAGGGGTGGTGAGCAGTTCTTC	CTSSQAGGDRGGEQFF
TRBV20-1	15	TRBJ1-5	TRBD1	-	TGCAGTGCTATTGGACAGGGGCAAGGCAATCAGCCCCAGCATTTT	CSAIGQGQGNQPQHF